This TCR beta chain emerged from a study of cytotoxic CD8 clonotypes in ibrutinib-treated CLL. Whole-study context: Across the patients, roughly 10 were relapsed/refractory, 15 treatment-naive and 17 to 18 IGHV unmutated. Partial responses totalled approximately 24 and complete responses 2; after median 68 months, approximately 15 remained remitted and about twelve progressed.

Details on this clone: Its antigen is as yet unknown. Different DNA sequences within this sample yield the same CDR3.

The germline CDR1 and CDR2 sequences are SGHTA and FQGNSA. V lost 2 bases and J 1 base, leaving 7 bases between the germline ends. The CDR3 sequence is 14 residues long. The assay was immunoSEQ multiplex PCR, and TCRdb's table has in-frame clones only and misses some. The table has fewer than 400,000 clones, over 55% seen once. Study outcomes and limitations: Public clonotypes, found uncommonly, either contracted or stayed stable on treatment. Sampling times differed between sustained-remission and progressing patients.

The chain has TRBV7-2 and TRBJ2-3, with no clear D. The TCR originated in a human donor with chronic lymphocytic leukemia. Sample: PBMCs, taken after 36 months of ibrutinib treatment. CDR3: CASSLSRGTDTQYF. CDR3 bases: TGTGCCAGCAGCTTATCAAGGGGCACAGATACGCAGTATTTT.